This paragraph covers one T cell receptor (beta chain) sequence. V lost 5 bases to trimming and J lost 0 bases; unmatched junction nucleotides: 14. The CDR3 contains 19 residues. The germline V gene has CDR1 SGHTA and CDR2 FQGTGA. These data are taken from a study of blood T cell repertoires in COVID-19. Sequenced by immunoSEQ multiplex PCR; TCRdb stores in-frame clones only, minus some. The sample lists 140,000 to 150,000 clones, about four fifths seen once, with 13% to 15% in the top ten. This TCR was recovered from a human donor with acute or convalescent COVID-19. The donor label of this sample is uncertain. The chain recombines TRBV7-3 with TRBJ1-5, with 9 positions matching TRBD1. The sequenced sample was peripheral blood. CDR3 residues: CASSPPIGTGFYSNQPQHF. The CDR3 DNA reads TGTGCCAGCAGCCCGCCCATTGGGACAGGGTTTTATAGCAATCAGCCCCAGCATTTT.